These 23 T cell receptor beta chains came from one sample sequenced in a study of T cells in localized non-small cell lung cancer. The method was immunoSEQ multiplex PCR; TCRdb's version includes in-frame clones alone and lacks a portion of them. The data contain 950 to 1,500 clones, over 20% of them seen just once; the ten biggest clones take up around 20%. The sequencing here drew on normal lung tissue next to the tumor, taken before any cancer treatment. The receptor source for this set is a man aged 40 to 69 with stage III squamous cell lung carcinoma.

The chain uses TRBV29-1 and TRBJ1-2; no clear D. V lost 6 bases, J lost 4 bases, and 12 bases lay in between. There are 12 residues in the CDR3. Germline V gives CDR1 SQVTM, CDR2 ANQGSEA. In DNA form, the CDR3 reads TGCAGCGTCGGCGGAGACCTCTATGGCTACACCTTC. This translates into CSVGGDLYGYTF.

By proportion, this clone is medium-sized (0.01 to 0.1%). CDR3 in amino acids: CASSPRQLSTEAFF. In DNA, the CDR3 is TGTGCCAGCAGCCCCCGACAGTTGAGCACTGAAGCTTTCTTT. This chain connects TRBV11-3 to TRBJ1-1; weak D call: TRBD1 (5 bases). Trimming took 5 bases from V and 4 from J, leaving 14 bases between them. The CDR3 consists of 14 residues. Germline V lookup: CDR1 SGHNT, CDR2 YENEEA.

The chain couples TRBV15 to TRBJ2-3; 10 nucleotides line up with TRBD2. CDR3 length: 17 residues. Germline V gene lookup returns CDR1 LNHNV and CDR2 YYDKDF (reference sequence). V was clipped by 3 bases and J by 3 bases; unmatched bases: 9. CDR3: CATSRSRGLAPTDTQYF. As DNA, the CDR3 is TGTGCCACCAGCAGGAGCAGGGGACTAGCGCCGACAGATACGCAGTATTTT.

The CDR3 region has the DNA TGTGCCAGCAGCTTCTACGATGGACGTACCTTGAACACTGAAGCTTTCTTT. Translated: CASSFYDGRTLNTEAFF. The chain joins TRBV11-3 to TRBJ1-1; D ambiguous. The germline gives CDR1 SGHNT, CDR2 YENEEA. CDR3 length: 17 residues. Deletions cut 3 bases from V and 0 bases from J, with 17 bases between.

The genes are TRBV28 and TRBJ2-3; a possible D gene is TRBD2 (5 bases). Trimming cost V 7 bases and J 0 bases, with 5 bases left between them. The CDR3 loop spans 12 amino acids. Per the germline V gene, CDR1 is MDHEN and CDR2 is SYDVKM. CDR3 nucleotides: TGTGCCAGCAAGCGGAGCACAGATACGCAGTATTTT. Translated, it gives CASKRSTDTQYF.

This clone occurred once. The chain links TRBV5-1 to TRBJ2-4, with D possibly called TRBD1 or TRBD2 (6 bases each). This CDR3 has 15 residues. Germline V gene lookup returns CDR1 SGHRS and CDR2 YFSETQ. V dropped 3 bases and J dropped 1 base, with 11 bases sitting between them. DNA of the CDR3: TGCGCCAGCAGCTGGGGGGCACCCGCCAAAAACATTCAGTACTTC. Residues: CASSWGAPAKNIQYF.

Within the sample, this clone is large. The CDR3 protein is CASSLTGGLGYTF. The CDR3 bases are TGTGCCAGCAGCCTGACAGGGGGCCTTGGCTACACCTTC. The rearrangement joins TRBV9 to TRBJ1-2; 10 nucleotides line up with TRBD1. J lost 7 bases, V lost 4 bases, and 4 bases had no gene match. Germline CDR1 SGDLS, CDR2 YYNGEE. The CDR3 contains 13 residues. The full variable domain, completed using reference TRBV9 and TRBJ1-2, is DSGVTQTPKHLITATGQRVTLRCSPRSGDLSVYWYQQSLDQGLQFLIQYYNGEERAKGNILERFSAQQFPDLHSELNLSSLELGDSALYFCASSLTGGLGYTFGSGTRLTVV.

The rearrangement uses TRBV6-8 and TRBJ1-5; no clear D. Germline V gene data show CDR1 as MNHGY and CDR2 as SAAAGT. Trimming pared 6 bases from V and 3 bases from J, leaving 15 bases between. The CDR3 length is 15 residues. The DNA of the CDR3 is TGTGCCAGCAGGTCTGGGAGGGTCTTCAATCAGCCCCAGCATTTT. Translated: CASRSGRVFNQPQHF.

In its sample, this clone is large. This chain uses TRBV19 with TRBJ1-5; the D gene is possibly TRBD1 (6 bases). Germline values: CDR1 LNHDA, CDR2 SQIVND (reference sequence). V lost 6 bases, J lost 3 bases, and 12 bases lay in between. The CDR3 length is 14 residues. The CDR3, as DNA: TGTGCCAGTAGGCAAACAGGGAACAATCAGCCCCAGCATTTT. The encoded protein is CASRQTGNNQPQHF.

The gene calls are TRBV27 and TRBJ1-1; the match to TRBD1 covers 8 bases. The germline V gene has CDR1 MNHEY and CDR2 SMNVEV (reference sequence). The CDR3 totals 14 residues. Losses at the gene ends were 3 bases for V and 5 bases for J; bases not matched to a gene: 5. CDR3 sequence: CASSLTQGGTEAFF. The CDR3 coding sequence is TGTGCCAGCAGTTTGACACAGGGGGGGACTGAAGCTTTCTTT.

This clone appeared a few times. The chain joins TRBV9 to TRBJ2-1; D might be TRBD2 (5 bases). The CDR3 length is 16 residues. Germline CDR1 and CDR2: SGDLS and YYNGEE. The germline V and J ends were trimmed by 0 bases and 0 bases, with 10 bases remaining between them. DNA of the CDR3: TGTGCCAGCAGCGTAGATCCGGGGAGCTCCTACAATGAGCAGTTCTTC. This gives the protein CASSVDPGSSYNEQFF. The whole variable domain, remainder taken from reference TRBV9 and TRBJ2-1, is DSGVTQTPKHLITATGQRVTLRCSPRSGDLSVYWYQQSLDQGLQFLIQYYNGEERAKGNILERFSAQQFPDLHSELNLSSLELGDSALYFCASSVDPGSSYNEQFFGPGTRLTVL.

The chain carries TRBV30 and TRBJ2-1; D is unclear. V was trimmed by 0 bases and J by 9 bases, leaving 6 bases between them. Germline CDR1 is GTSNPN and CDR2 is SVGIG (reference sequence). The CDR3 sequence is 11 residues long. This chain's CDR3 is CAWSVWGEQFF. CDR3 in DNA: TGTGCCTGGAGTGTGTGGGGTGAGCAGTTCTTC.

This chain uses TRBV29-1 with TRBJ2-2; the D is unclear. With 3 bases removed from V and 0 bases from J, the gap between germline ends came to 5 bases. Germline V CDR1 and CDR2: SQVTM, ANQGSEA. The CDR3 sequence is 13 residues long. This CDR3 is CSVDTTNTGELFF. CDR3 coding DNA: TGCAGCGTTGATACCACGAACACCGGGGAGCTGTTTTTT.

This clone is termed medium-sized. The chain uses TRBV2 and TRBJ1-1, with TRBD1 as a possible D gene (6 bases). This CDR3 is built from 12 residues. Germline V CDR1 and CDR2: SNHLY, FYNNEI. V was shortened by 6 bases and J by 5 bases, with 10 bases between the two germline ends. The DNA for the CDR3 is TGTGCCAGCAGCGGGGGGGCTACTGAAGCTTTCTTT. It yields the protein CASSGGATEAFF.

The V call is TRBV6-8, the J call TRBJ1-1, with 7 bases lining up with TRBD1. Per the germline V gene, CDR1 is MNHGY and CDR2 is SAAAGT. This CDR3 spans 14 amino acids. Trimming cost V 2 bases and J 2 bases; bases outside gene matches: 2. In nucleotides, the CDR3 is TGTGCCAGCAGTTACAGGGGGCCAAACACTGAAGCTTTCTTT. Amino acid sequence: CASSYRGPNTEAFF.

This clone was counted a few times. The chain links TRBV4-2 to TRBJ2-1; the match to TRBD2 covers 11 bases. The CDR3 is 17 residues long. The V gene's germline CDR1 is LGHNA and CDR2 YNFKEQ. J was trimmed by 5 bases and V by 1 base; bases with no gene match: 7. CDR3 sequence: CASSQGILAGAHNEQFF. The CDR3 DNA sequence: TGTGCCAGCAGCCAAGGGATACTAGCGGGGGCCCACAATGAGCAGTTCTTC.

This clone is judged large. The gene calls are TRBV30 and TRBJ2-2; 11 bases match TRBD2. Per the germline V gene, CDR1 is GTSNPN and CDR2 is SVGIG (reference sequence). The CDR3 covers 15 residues. J lost 6 bases, V lost 5 bases, and 8 bases had no gene match. CDR3 loop: CAWAFLAGGAGELFF. As DNA, the CDR3 is TGTGCCTGGGCCTTTTTAGCGGGAGGGGCCGGGGAGCTGTTTTTT.

A few counts support this clone. The rearrangement uses TRBV6-8 and TRBJ2-2, with TRBD1 matching over 9 bases. CDR1 is MNHGY, CDR2 SAAAGT, per germline. After removal of 1 base from V and 4 bases from J, the junction contained 4 bases not matched to a gene. The CDR3 is 16 residues long. The CDR3 DNA reads as TGTGCCAGCAGTTACTGGGGACAGGGAGGCACCGGGGAGCTGTTTTTT. It translates to CASSYWGQGGTGELFF.

This clone was picked up a small number of times. The chain couples TRBV23-1 to TRBJ2-3, with 9 bases aligning to TRBD1. TRBV23-1 is an open reading frame, and its role is uncertain. V gave up 6 bases and J gave up 5 bases; unmatched junction bases: 6. The CDR3 has 14 residues. This CDR3 is CASSPMTGGDTQYF. The CDR3 DNA follows: TGCGCCAGCAGCCCGATGACAGGGGGAGATACGCAGTATTTT.

This clone was seen more than once but under ten times. The CDR3 here is CASSRDGYSGNTIYF. The CDR3 DNA follows: TGTGCCAGCAGTCGAGATGGGTACTCTGGAAACACCATATATTTT. J is TRBJ1-3 and V is TRBV28; D is unclear. V was shortened by 5 bases and J by 0 bases, with 11 bases between the two germline ends. The length of the CDR3 is 15 residues. Germline V gives CDR1 MDHEN, CDR2 SYDVKM.

This clone was detected only a few times. The chain is built from TRBV1 and TRBJ1-2; the table's TRBD1 call for D was not verified on the DNA. TRBV1 is a pseudogene. This CDR3 spans 16 amino acids. CDR3 DNA sequence: TGCGCCAGCAGCCAAGCGTCCGGGACAGCCGCCTATGGCTACACCTTC. This translates into CASSQASGTAAYGYTF.

By share of the sample, this clone is hyperexpanded. The V call is TRBV11-3, the J call TRBJ1-4, with D possibly being TRBD1 (5 bases). There are 16 residues in the CDR3. Germline assignment: CDR1 SGHNT and CDR2 YENEEA. V dropped 3 bases and J dropped 4 bases, with 15 bases sitting between them. Here the CDR3 reads CASSFGTGPINEKLFF. The CDR3 bases are TGTGCCAGCAGCTTCGGGACGGGACCGATTAATGAAAAACTGTTTTTT.

The chain joins TRBV9 to TRBJ1-1, with D perhaps TRBD1 (5 bases). The CDR3 sequence is 16 residues long. V was clipped by 5 bases and J by 1 base, with 18 bases between them. Germline values: CDR1 SGDLS, CDR2 YYNGEE. CDR3 nucleotides: TGTGCCAGCAGTGAACAGGACGCGGATTGGAACACTGAAGCTTTCTTT. Encoded protein: CASSEQDADWNTEAFF.